Detailed here is one T cell receptor beta chain. The data were produced by immunoSEQ multiplex PCR, yet TCRdb's version contains in-frame clones alone and is incomplete. The profile covers under 2,500 clones, with around 90% appearing a single time and 2.4% taken by the ten largest. CDR1 and CDR2 (germline): SNHLY, FYNNEI. V was clipped by 9 bases and J by 1 base, with 9 bases between them. The CDR3 loop spans 12 amino acids. This specimen comes from a study of T cells and Merkel cell carcinoma outcomes. The gene calls are TRBV2 and TRBJ1-2; no clear D gene. Input material: tumor tissue from Merkel cell carcinoma. This TCR was recovered from a human donor with Merkel cell carcinoma. For the CDR3, the DNA is TGTGCCAGTTCGCAGGATAACTATGGCTACACCTTC. Encoded protein: CASSQDNYGYTF.